This entry describes one T cell receptor beta chain. Which antigen it targets is not known. The input lacks base qualities; no much larger clone sits a single base away. The data belong to a study of OX40 agonist ivuxolimab in advanced cancers. Context from the whole study: Ivuxolimab was an agonistic, fully human IgG2 monoclonal antibody directed against OX40 (CD134), a costimulatory receptor. Intravenous ivuxolimab was administered to patients every 2 weeks at six dose levels: 0.01, 0.1, 0.3, 1.5, 3 and 10 mg/kg. Of the approximately 50 dose-escalation patients, hepatocellular carcinoma was present in 19, melanoma in approximately 15, renal cell carcinoma in 9 and head and neck cancer in 9. A male proportion of around 80% and a mean age of approximately 62 years, ranging from about 20 to 80, were recorded for the dose-escalation cohort. Patients were allowed to have had prior anti-PD-1, anti-PD-L1 or anti-CTLA-4 therapy, and roughly 40% of the dose-escalation patients had been treated with checkpoint inhibitors. Partial responses were achieved by three dose-escalation patients, of whom one had hepatocellular carcinoma and two had cutaneous melanoma. Peripheral TCRbeta sequencing aimed to test whether ivuxolimab altered TCR sequence diversity and caused clonal T-cell expansion. The paper describes the monotherapy dose-escalation part (N of about 57 patients) of the phase I trial of ivuxolimab.

Reading from cysteine to phenylalanine, the CDR3 counts 17 amino acids. The DNA shown is the 51-base CDR3, in frame from base 1. CDR1 and CDR2 are read off the germline V gene as MGHRA and YSYEKL. V loses 4 bases of germline sequence and J loses 5 bases, and the interval between the two ends is 20 bases. Study-level results and caveats: After ivuxolimab, CD8+ T cells had more expanded clones than CD4+ T cells on average. Partial responders in the 0.1-3.0 mg/kg groups had among the lowest normalized peripheral clonal expansion, especially among CD8+ T cells. At doses of 0.1 to 3.0 mg/kg, clonal expansion of both CD4+ and CD8+ blood T cells was observed from baseline to week 6. Low levels of normalized T-cell clonal expansion were also seen in some patients who did not respond. Antigen specificity was not determined for the clonally expanded peripheral T cells.

The trial excluded patients who had a history of autoimmune disease or who were on systemic immunosuppression. Peripheral blood for TCR sequencing was collected from all dose cohorts at baseline, on cycle 4 day 1, and on cycle 7 day 1. The samples were taken from a phase I, first-in-human, multicenter, open-label dose-escalation trial of ivuxolimab. The trial enrolled adults with locally advanced or metastatic head and neck squamous cell, hepatocellular, melanoma or renal cell carcinoma. Before TCR sequencing, CD4+ T cells and CD8+ T cells were sorted from peripheral blood as separate populations. Genomic DNA was extracted from sorted cells for sequencing of the TCRbeta CDR3 region. The immunoSEQ Assay was used to sequence the TCRbeta CDR3 regions. Here the immuneACCESS table is served through TCRdb, limited to in-frame sequences with V and J called. Missing clones are a known gap in these copies; in checked studies unresolved V genes cover under half, and the rest lacks a known reason. Here the sample has about 15,000 clones; approximately 80% occur a single time. The top ten constitute about 32% of the sample.

The clonotype was recovered from an adult with an advanced solid tumor such as melanoma, head and neck, liver or kidney cancer. This chain joins TRBV4-1 to TRBJ2-2; no D segment can be confidently identified. Material: CD4+ or CD8+ T cells sorted from blood, obtained in a trial of the OX40 agonist ivuxolimab. The CDR3 in this case is CASSPHVIDTITGELFF. The sequenced DNA is TGCGCCAGCAGCCCGCACGTCATCGATACTATAACCGGGGAGCTGTTTTTT.